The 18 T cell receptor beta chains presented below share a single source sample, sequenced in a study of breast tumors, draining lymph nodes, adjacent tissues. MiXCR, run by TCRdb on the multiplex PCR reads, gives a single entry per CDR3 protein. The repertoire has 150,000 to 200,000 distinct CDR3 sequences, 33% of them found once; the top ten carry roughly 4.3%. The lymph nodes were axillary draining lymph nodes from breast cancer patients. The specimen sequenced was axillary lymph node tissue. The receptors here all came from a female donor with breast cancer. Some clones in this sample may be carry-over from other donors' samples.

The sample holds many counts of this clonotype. For the CDR3, the DNA is TGTGCCAGCAGCCAGAGACTAGCCCTCAATGAGCAGTTCTTC. Translation: CASSQRLALNEQFF. V gene TRBV4-2 combines with J gene TRBJ2-1; 7 nucleotides match TRBD2. CDR1 and CDR2 from the germline V gene are LGHNA and YNFKEQ. J lost 6 bases, V lost 3 bases, and 5 bases had no gene match. The CDR3 contains 14 residues.

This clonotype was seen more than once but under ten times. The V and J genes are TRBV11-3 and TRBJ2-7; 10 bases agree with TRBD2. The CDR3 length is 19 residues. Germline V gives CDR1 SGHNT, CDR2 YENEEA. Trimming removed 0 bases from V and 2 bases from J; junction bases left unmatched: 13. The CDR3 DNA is TGTGCCAGCAGCTTAGACCGAGGACCAGCGGGGGGGTTCACCTACGAGCAGTACTTC. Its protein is CASSLDRGPAGGFTYEQYF.

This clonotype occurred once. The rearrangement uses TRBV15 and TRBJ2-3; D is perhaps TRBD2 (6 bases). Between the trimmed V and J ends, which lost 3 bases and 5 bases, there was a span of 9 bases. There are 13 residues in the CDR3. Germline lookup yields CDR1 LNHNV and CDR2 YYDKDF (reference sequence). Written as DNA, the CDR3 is TGTGCCACCAGCAGTTTAGCGGTAGATACGCAGTATTTT. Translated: CATSSLAVDTQYF. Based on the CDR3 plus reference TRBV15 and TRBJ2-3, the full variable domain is DAMVIQNPRYQVTQFGKPVTLSCSQTLNHNVMYWYQQKSSQAPKLLFHYYDKDFNNEADTPDNFQSRRPNTSFCFLDIRSPGLGDTAMYLCATSSLAVDTQYFGPGTRLTVL.

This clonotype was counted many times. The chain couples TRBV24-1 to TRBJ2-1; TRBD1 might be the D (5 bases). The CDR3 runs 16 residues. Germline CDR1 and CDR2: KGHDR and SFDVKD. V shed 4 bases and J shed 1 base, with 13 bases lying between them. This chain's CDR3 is CATSDPRQGSYNEQFF. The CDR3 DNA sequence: TGTGCCACCAGTGACCCCCGTCAGGGTTCCTACAATGAGCAGTTCTTC.

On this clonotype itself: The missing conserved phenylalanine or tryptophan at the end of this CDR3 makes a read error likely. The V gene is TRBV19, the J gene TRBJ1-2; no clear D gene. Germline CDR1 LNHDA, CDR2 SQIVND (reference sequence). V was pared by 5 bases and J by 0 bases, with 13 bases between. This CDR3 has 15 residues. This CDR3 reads CASSGAEPSNYGYTS. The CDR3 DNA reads TGTGCCAGTAGTGGAGCAGAGCCTTCTAACTATGGCTACACCTCC.

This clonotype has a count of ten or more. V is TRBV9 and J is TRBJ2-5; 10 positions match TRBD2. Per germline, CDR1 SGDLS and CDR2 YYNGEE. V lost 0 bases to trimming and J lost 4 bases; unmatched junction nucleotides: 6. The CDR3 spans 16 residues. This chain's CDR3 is CASSVGGAGGRETQYF. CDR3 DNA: TGTGCCAGCAGCGTAGGGGGAGCGGGAGGGCGAGAGACCCAGTACTTC.

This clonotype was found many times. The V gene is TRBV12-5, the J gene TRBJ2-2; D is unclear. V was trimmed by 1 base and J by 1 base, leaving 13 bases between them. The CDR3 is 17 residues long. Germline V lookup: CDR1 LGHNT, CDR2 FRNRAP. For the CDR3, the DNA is TGTGCTAGTGGTTTGGAGGCCGGAGCCGTGAACACCGGGGAGCTGTTTTTT. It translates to CASGLEAGAVNTGELFF.

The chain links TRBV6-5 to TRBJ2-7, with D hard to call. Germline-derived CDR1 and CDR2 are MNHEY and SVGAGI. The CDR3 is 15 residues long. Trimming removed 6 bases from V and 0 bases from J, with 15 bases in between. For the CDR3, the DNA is TGTGCCAGCAGAAGCGTAACAACGGGCTCCTACGAGCAGTACTTC. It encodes CASRSVTTGSYEQYF.

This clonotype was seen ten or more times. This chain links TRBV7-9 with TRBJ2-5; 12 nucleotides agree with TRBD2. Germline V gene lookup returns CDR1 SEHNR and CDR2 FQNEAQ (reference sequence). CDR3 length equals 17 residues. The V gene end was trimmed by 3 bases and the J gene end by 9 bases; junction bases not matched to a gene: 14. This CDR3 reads CASSFPLAGGHLAAQYF. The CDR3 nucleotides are TGTGCCAGCAGCTTCCCCCTAGCGGGAGGGCATCTCGCGGCCCAGTACTTC.

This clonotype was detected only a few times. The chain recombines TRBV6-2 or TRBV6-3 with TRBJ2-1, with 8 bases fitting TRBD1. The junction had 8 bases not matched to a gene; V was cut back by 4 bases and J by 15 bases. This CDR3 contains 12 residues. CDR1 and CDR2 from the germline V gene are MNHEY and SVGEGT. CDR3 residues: CASSLTDREGFF. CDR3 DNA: TGTGCCAGCAGTTTAACGGACAGGGAAGGGTTCTTC.

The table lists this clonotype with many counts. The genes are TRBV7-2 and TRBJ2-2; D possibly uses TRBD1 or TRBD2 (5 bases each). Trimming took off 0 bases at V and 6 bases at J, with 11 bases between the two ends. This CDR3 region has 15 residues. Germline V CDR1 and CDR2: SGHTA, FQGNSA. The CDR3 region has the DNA TGTGCCAGCAGCTTAGCTGTCAGGGAGCCCGGGGAGCTGTTTTTT. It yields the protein CASSLAVREPGELFF.

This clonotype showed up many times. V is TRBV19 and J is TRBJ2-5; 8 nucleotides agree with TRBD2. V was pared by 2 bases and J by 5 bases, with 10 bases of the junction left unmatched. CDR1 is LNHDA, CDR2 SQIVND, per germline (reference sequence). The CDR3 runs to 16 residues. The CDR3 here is CASSISFRGGRETQYF. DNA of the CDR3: TGTGCCAGTAGTATATCGTTTCGGGGGGGGCGGGAGACCCAGTACTTC. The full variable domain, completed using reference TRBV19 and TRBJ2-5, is DGGITQSPKYLFRKEGQNVTLSCEQNLNHDAMYWYRQDPGQGLRLIYYSQIVNDFQKGDIAEGYSVSREKKESFPLTVTSAQKNPTAFYLCASSISFRGGRETQYFGPGTRLLVL.

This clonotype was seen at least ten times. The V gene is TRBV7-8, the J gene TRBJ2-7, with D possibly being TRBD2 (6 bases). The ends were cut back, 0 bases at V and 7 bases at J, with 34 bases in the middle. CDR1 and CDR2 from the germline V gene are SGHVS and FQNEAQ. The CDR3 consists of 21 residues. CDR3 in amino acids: CASSLASPTIPLPPGVREQYF. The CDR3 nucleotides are TGTGCCAGCAGCTTAGCTAGTCCGACTATCCCTCTGCCACCGGGGGTAAGAGAGCAGTACTTC.

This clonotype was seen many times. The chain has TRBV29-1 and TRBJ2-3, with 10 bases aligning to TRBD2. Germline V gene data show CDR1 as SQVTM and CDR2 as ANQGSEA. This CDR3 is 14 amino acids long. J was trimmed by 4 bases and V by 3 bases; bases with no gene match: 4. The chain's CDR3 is CSVDLGLASDTQYF. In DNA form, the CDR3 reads TGCAGCGTTGACTTGGGACTAGCGTCAGATACGCAGTATTTT.

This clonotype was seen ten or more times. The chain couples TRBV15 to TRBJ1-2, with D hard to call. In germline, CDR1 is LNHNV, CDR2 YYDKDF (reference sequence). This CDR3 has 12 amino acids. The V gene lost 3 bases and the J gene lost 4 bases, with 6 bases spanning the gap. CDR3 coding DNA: TGTGCCACCAGCAGCGGTTTCTATGGCTACACCTTC. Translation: CATSSGFYGYTF.

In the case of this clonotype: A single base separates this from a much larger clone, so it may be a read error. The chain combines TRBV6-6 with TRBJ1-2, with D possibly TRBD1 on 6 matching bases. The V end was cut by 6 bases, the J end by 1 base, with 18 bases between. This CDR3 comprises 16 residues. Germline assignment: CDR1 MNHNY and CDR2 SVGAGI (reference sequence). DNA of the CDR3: TGTGCCAGCAGGATGGGCAGGGGTATTAATAACTATGGCTACACCTTC. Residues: CASRMGRGINNYGYTF.

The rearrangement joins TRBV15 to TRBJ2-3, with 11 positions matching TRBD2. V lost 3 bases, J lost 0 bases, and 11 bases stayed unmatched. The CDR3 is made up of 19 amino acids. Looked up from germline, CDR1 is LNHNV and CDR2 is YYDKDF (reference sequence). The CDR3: CATSRTLAGAITSTDTQYF. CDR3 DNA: TGTGCCACCAGCAGGACACTAGCGGGAGCTATTACTAGCACAGATACGCAGTATTTT.

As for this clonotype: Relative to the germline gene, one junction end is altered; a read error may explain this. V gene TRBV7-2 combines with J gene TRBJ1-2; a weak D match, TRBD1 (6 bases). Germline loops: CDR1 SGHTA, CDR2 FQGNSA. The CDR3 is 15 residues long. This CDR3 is CASSLGGAGYYGYPF. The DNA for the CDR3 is TGTGCCAGCAGCTTAGGGGGGGCAGGGTACTATGGCTACCCCTTC.